Below, one T cell receptor beta chain is given with its context. Its matching antigen is unknown. Germline V gives CDR1 SNHLY, CDR2 FYNNEI. The V end lost 6 bases, the J end lost 7 bases, and 19 bases lay between the germline ends. The CDR3 is made up of 15 amino acids. The protocol was immunoSEQ multiplex PCR, while the TCRdb copy is restricted to in-frame clones and leaves out a portion. The table records 150,000 to 160,000 clones, roughly 90% of them present only once. This entry belongs to a study of T cell responses to AZD1222 COVID-19 vaccine. Study observations and caveats: Increases in Spike-specific TCR breadth and depth were seen after two AZD1222 doses.

Material: peripheral blood, obtained on day 0 of MenACWY control vaccination. The receptor comes from an adult in good health. This chain joins TRBV2 and TRBJ1-5, with D perhaps matching TRBD1 (6 bases). The CDR3 DNA reads TGTGCCAGCAGCGGGATCGGACAGCTTCTACAGCCCCAGCATTTT. The encoded protein is CASSGIGQLLQPQHF.